A single sample gave rise to the 10 T cell receptor beta chains below, sequenced in a study of post-analysis software for immune sequencing data. Study results and caveats: Four or five TRBV segments were significantly more frequent in patients than in controls. TRBV5-6, TRBV5-1 and TRBV20-1 were among these segments.

Antigens of these TCRs are unknown. Every TCR beta cDNA library bore unique molecular identifiers. TCRdb recomputed calls from the PCR reads with MiXCR, one row per CDR3 protein. The sample includes fewer than 550,000 distinct CDR3 sequences, around 36% of them seen just once. The sample consisted of blood. These receptor sequences come from a girl under 18 with multiple sclerosis.

This clonotype was seen at least ten times. The chain carries TRBV5-5 and TRBJ2-5; D might be TRBD1 (6 bases). The CDR3 is made up of 14 amino acids. Per germline, CDR1 SGHKS and CDR2 YYEKEE (reference sequence). Trimming removed 5 bases from V and 5 bases from J, with 16 bases in between. In DNA form, the CDR3 reads TGTGCCAGCAGTTCGCAGGGGTCTGGGGAGACCCAGTACTTC. It is translated as CASSSQGSGETQYF.

The V call is TRBV4-2, the J call TRBJ1-2; D remains unclear. V was cut by 1 base and J by 0 bases, with 9 bases left in between. Germline V CDR1 and CDR2: LGHNA, YNFKEQ. The CDR3 is 15 residues long. CDR3 sequence: CASSQVVETNYGYTF. In DNA, the CDR3 is TGTGCCAGCAGCCAAGTGGTGGAGACTAACTATGGCTACACCTTC.

Only a few counts were recorded for this clonotype. V and J are TRBV2 and TRBJ2-7; 8 bases are a match to TRBD1. The CDR3 is made up of 15 amino acids. With 6 bases clipped from V and 0 bases from J, the junction kept 7 bases outside the gene matches. Germline loops: CDR1 SNHLY, CDR2 FYNNEI. The CDR3 is CASREDRASSYEQYF. CDR3 in DNA: TGTGCCAGCAGGGAGGACAGGGCGAGCTCCTACGAGCAGTACTTC.

This rearrangement joins TRBV12-3 or TRBV12-4 to TRBJ1-2; TRBD1 aligns across 8 bases. After removal of 0 bases from V and 4 bases from J, the junction contained 1 base not matched to a gene. The CDR3 sequence is 14 residues long. CDR3 nucleotides: TGTGCCAGCAGTTTAGCCGACAGGGGCTATGGCTACACCTTC. Translation: CASSLADRGYGYTF.

This clonotype was seen a handful of times. The V and J genes are TRBV20-1 and TRBJ2-5; D possibly corresponds to TRBD2 (5 bases). Trimming removed 5 bases at V and 6 bases at J, with 16 bases between. This CDR3 region has 13 residues. Per the germline V gene, CDR1 is DFQATT and CDR2 is SNEGSKA (reference sequence). Here the CDR3 reads CSASLTGLQTQYF. The CDR3 region has the DNA TGCAGTGCTTCTCTCACGGGGTTGCAGACCCAGTACTTC.

This chain joins TRBV4-2 and TRBJ2-3; 8 positions agree with TRBD1. CDR1 is LGHNA and CDR2 is YNFKEQ in the germline V gene. The length of the CDR3 is 17 residues. The junction had 6 bases not matched to a gene; V was cut back by 1 base and J by 0 bases. The DNA of the CDR3 is TGTGCCAGCAGCCAAGTACAGACAGGGGTTAGCACAGATACGCAGTATTTT. Translated, it gives CASSQVQTGVSTDTQYF.

The chain employs TRBV24-1 and TRBJ2-5, with D perhaps matching TRBD2 (6 bases). CDR1 and CDR2 from the germline V gene are KGHDR and SFDVKD. This CDR3 spans 14 amino acids. V was clipped by 4 bases and J by 2 bases, with 10 bases between them. This chain's CDR3 is CATSESGVQETQYF. The CDR3 DNA reads TGTGCCACCAGTGAGTCGGGGGTTCAAGAGACCCAGTACTTC.

The rearrangement uses TRBV20-1 and TRBJ2-7; TRBD2 matches at 12 bases. The CDR3 is 16 amino acids. The ends lost 1 base at V and 2 bases at J; junction bases unmatched: 6. The germline CDR1 and CDR2 sequences are DFQATT and SNEGSKA (reference sequence). The CDR3 region has the DNA TGCAGTGCTAGAGGACTAGCGGGGGACCAAGCCTACGAGCAGTACTTC. It encodes CSARGLAGDQAYEQYF.

This chain links TRBV2 with TRBJ2-3; the D gene is possibly TRBD2 (5 bases). This CDR3 region has 14 residues. V lost 5 bases and J lost 2, with 11 bases in between. Germline CDR1 reads SNHLY; CDR2 reads FYNNEI. CDR3 protein: CASSTPGDTDTQYF. The CDR3, as DNA: TGTGCCAGCAGTACCCCCGGGGACACAGATACGCAGTATTTT.

The sample holds a few counts of this clonotype. The chain has TRBV12-3 or TRBV12-4 and TRBJ2-7, with D perhaps TRBD2 (6 bases). This CDR3 has 13 amino acids. Trimming pared 3 bases from V and 2 bases from J, leaving 8 bases between. Here the CDR3 reads CASSFPSAYEQYF. In DNA, the CDR3 is TGTGCCAGCAGTTTTCCTAGCGCCTACGAGCAGTACTTC.